The 9 T cell receptor beta chains listed next were all sequenced from one sample in a study of post-analysis software for immune sequencing data. Broader study findings: Patients had higher frequencies than controls of about five TRBV segments, including TRBV5-6, TRBV5-1 and TRBV20-1.

Each TCR beta cDNA library carried unique molecular identifiers. TCRdb analysed the PCR reads with MiXCR anew, one entry per CDR3 protein. The sample has around 250,000 distinct CDR3 sequences, less than 40% seen once; the top ten hold under 5.5%. The antigens these receptors bind are not known. Sequenced material: blood. The receptors here all came from a girl aged 10 to 17 with multiple sclerosis.

This clonotype has a handful of counts. V is TRBV5-1 and J is TRBJ1-6, with TRBD1 as a possible D gene (6 bases). Trimming cost V 7 bases and J 2 bases, with 10 bases left between them. This CDR3 contains 14 residues. The germline V gene has CDR1 SGHRS and CDR2 YFSETQ. The CDR3 here is CASRDKTYNSPLHF. The CDR3 DNA is TGCGCCAGCCGGGACAAAACCTATAATTCACCCCTCCACTTT.

V usage is TRBV10-3 and J usage is TRBJ1-4, with unresolved D. V shed 8 bases and J shed 4 bases, with 11 bases lying between them. Germline lookup yields CDR1 ENHRY and CDR2 SYGVKD. This CDR3 contains 13 residues. This CDR3 reads CAIGREHNEKLFF. CDR3 sequence (DNA): TGTGCCATCGGACGGGAACATAATGAAAAACTGTTTTTT.

This clonotype was counted a few times. The rearrangement uses TRBV6-5 and TRBJ2-5, with D possibly being TRBD1 or TRBD2 (5 bases each). V lost 2 bases and J 6 bases, leaving 10 bases between the germline ends. Germline CDR1 and CDR2: MNHEY and SVGAGI. The CDR3 loop spans 13 amino acids. CDR3 amino acids: CASSYGDAKTQYF. CDR3 sequence (DNA): TGTGCCAGCAGTTACGGGGACGCGAAGACCCAGTACTTC.

The rearrangement uses TRBV20-1 and TRBJ2-7; either TRBD1 or TRBD2 may supply D (5 bases each). CDR3 length: 15 amino acids. The V end lost 0 bases, the J end lost 7 bases, and 19 bases lay between the germline ends. Germline V gene data show CDR1 as DFQATT and CDR2 as SNEGSKA (reference sequence). Written as DNA, the CDR3 is TGCAGTGCTAGAGATAGTATAACAGGCGCGGGTGAGCAGTACTTC. This gives the protein CSARDSITGAGEQYF.

This clonotype was observed many times. The CDR3 sequence is CASSRGTGSYGYTF. The CDR3 region has the DNA TGTGCCAGCAGTAGGGGAACAGGGTCCTATGGCTACACCTTC. The chain is built from TRBV12-3 or TRBV12-4 and TRBJ1-2, with D possibly matching TRBD1 (6 bases). V lost 5 bases to trimming and J lost 4 bases, with 14 bases between them. The CDR3 length is 14 residues.

This clonotype was seen a handful of times. V gene TRBV20-1 combines with J gene TRBJ2-2, with a weak D call TRBD1 (5 bases). Trimming removed 5 bases from V and 0 bases from J, with 10 bases in between. Looked up from germline, CDR1 is DFQATT and CDR2 is SNEGSKA (reference sequence). The length of the CDR3 is 14 residues. The CDR3 sequence is CSAVLTANTGELFF. The CDR3 DNA sequence: TGCAGTGCTGTCCTGACAGCGAACACCGGGGAGCTGTTTTTT.

This clonotype has more than one count but fewer than ten. A clone one base away is much larger, so this may be a read error. The gene calls are TRBV20-1 and TRBJ2-5; TRBD1 or TRBD2 may be the D gene (5 bases each). The assigned J gene may be wrong: the sequence end matches TRBJ2-7 better. This CDR3 contains 14 residues. The V gene's germline CDR1 is DFQATT and CDR2 SNEGSKA (reference sequence). The CDR3 spells CSARLVGVNYEQYF. The DNA of the CDR3 is TGCAGTGCTAGATTGGTGGGGGTTAACTACGAGCAGTACTTC.

This chain connects TRBV7-2 to TRBJ2-3, with TRBD1 identical over 10 bases. The CDR3 covers 17 residues. Germline V gene sequence: CDR1 SGHTA, CDR2 FQGNSA. The V gene end was trimmed by 6 bases and the J gene end by 1 base; junction bases not matched to a gene: 10. CDR3 sequence: CASSPDGTGVRTDTQYF. The CDR3 DNA sequence: TGTGCCAGCAGTCCGGACGGGACAGGGGTCCGCACAGATACGCAGTATTTT.

This clonotype was counted at least ten times. The CDR3 sequence is CASRPTDRQVGANVLTF. The DNA for the CDR3 is TGTGCCAGCAGACCTACCGACCGACAGGTCGGGGCCAACGTCCTGACTTTC. V usage is TRBV7-2 and J usage is TRBJ2-6, with D perhaps matching TRBD1 (6 bases). CDR1 is SGHTA and CDR2 is FQGNSA in the germline V gene. CDR3 size: 17 residues. Trimming left V 6 bases short and J 4 bases short, with 19 bases between.